The 23 T cell receptor beta chains below come from one sample, sequenced in a study of OX40 agonist ivuxolimab in advanced cancers. Only in-frame clones appear in the TCRdb table, and some are missing; sequencing was by immunoSEQ multiplex PCR. The table lists approximately 67,000 clones, around nine tenths of them singletons. Here the sequenced sample was CD4+ or CD8+ T cells sorted from blood, taken in a trial of the OX40 agonist ivuxolimab. These receptors originate from an adult with an advanced solid tumor such as melanoma, head and neck, liver or kidney cancer.

The chain has TRBV9 and TRBJ2-7; D remains unclear. The CDR3 runs 14 residues. The germline gives CDR1 SGDLS, CDR2 YYNGEE. The V gene lost 0 bases and the J gene lost 2 bases, with 9 bases spanning the gap. For the CDR3, the DNA is TGTGCCAGCAGCGTAGACAGTTTTACCTACGAGCAGTACTTC. Encoded protein: CASSVDSFTYEQYF.

The chain employs TRBV4-2 and TRBJ2-3; maybe TRBD2 (6 bases). V was shortened by 1 base and J by 0 bases, with 8 bases between the two germline ends. CDR1 is LGHNA and CDR2 is YNFKEQ in the germline V gene. The CDR3 has 15 amino acids. The CDR3 bases are TGTGCCAGCAGCCAAGGAGGGACTAGCACAGATACGCAGTATTTT. Amino acids: CASSQGGTSTDTQYF.

This sequence joins TRBV7-9 and TRBJ2-5, with 10 bases that match TRBD1. Unmatched junction bases numbered 2, after V lost 5 bases and J lost 2 bases. The CDR3 consists of 14 residues. Germline CDR1 and CDR2: SEHNR and FQNEAQ (reference sequence). The CDR3 DNA is TGTGCCAGCAGCACGGGACAGGGGCAAGAGACCCAGTACTTC. The encoded protein is CASSTGQGQETQYF.

The chain couples TRBV5-8 to TRBJ1-2; 9 positions match TRBD1. The length of the CDR3 is 18 residues. The germline gives CDR1 SGHTS, CDR2 YDEGEE. J was trimmed by 1 base and V by 2 bases; bases with no gene match: 12. The CDR3 DNA reads TGTGCCAGCAGCTTTTACGGACAGGGGCCCTCCCGTAACTATGGCTACACCTTC. Its protein is CASSFYGQGPSRNYGYTF. The full variable domain, rest sourced from reference TRBV5-8 and TRBJ1-2, is EAGVTQSPTHLIKTRGQQATLRCSPISGHTSVYWYQQALGLGLQFLLWYDEGEERNRGNFPPRFSGRQFPNYSSELNVNALELEDSALYLCASSFYGQGPSRNYGYTFGSGTRLTVV.

The V and J genes are TRBV4-3 and TRBJ2-3; D is perhaps TRBD2 (6 bases). V was trimmed by 4 bases and J by 0 bases, leaving 11 bases between them. The CDR3 contains 15 residues. Germline loops: CDR1 LGHNA, CDR2 YSLEER. The CDR3 reads CASSPGVASTDTQYF. CDR3 DNA sequence: TGCGCCAGCAGCCCGGGGGTTGCTAGCACAGATACGCAGTATTTT.

V gene TRBV9 combines with J gene TRBJ2-1; the match to TRBD2 covers 11 bases. The CDR3 length is 20 residues. Germline values: CDR1 SGDLS, CDR2 YYNGEE. The junction had 14 bases not matched to a gene; V was cut back by 3 bases and J by 0 bases. CDR3: CASSDPGLAENPSSYNEQFF. DNA for the CDR3: TGTGCCAGCAGCGATCCGGGACTAGCGGAAAATCCGAGCTCCTACAATGAGCAGTTCTTC.

The rearrangement joins TRBV7-9 to TRBJ2-3, with D possibly matching TRBD1 (6 bases). Trimming pared 2 bases from V and 2 bases from J, leaving 14 bases between. Germline V lookup: CDR1 SEHNR, CDR2 FQNEAQ (reference sequence). The CDR3 is 16 amino acids. The CDR3 coding sequence is TGTGCCAGCAGCTTATGGGCCAGGGGCCCCACAGATACGCAGTATTTT. Translated: CASSLWARGPTDTQYF. The complete variable domain, with remaining parts taken from reference TRBV7-9 and TRBJ2-3, reads DTGVSQNPRHKITKRGQNVTFRCDPISEHNRLYWYRQTLGQGPEFLTYFQNEAQLEKSRLLSDRFSAERPKGSFSTLEIQRTEQGDSAMYLCASSLWARGPTDTQYFGPGTRLTVL.

The chain couples TRBV4-2 to TRBJ2-3; 13 nucleotides align to TRBD2. This CDR3 has 18 residues. The ends lost 4 bases at V and 6 bases at J; junction bases unmatched: 13. The germline CDR1 and CDR2 sequences are LGHNA and YNFKEQ. As DNA, the CDR3 is TGTGCCAGCAGCCCTATCCCACTAGCGGGGGGGAGGATGGATACGCAGTATTTT. Protein product: CASSPIPLAGGRMDTQYF.

The CDR3 loop is CASRTLGQLEAFF. For the CDR3, the DNA is TGTGCCAGCAGGACCCTGGGACAGCTTGAAGCTTTCTTT. The V gene is TRBV6-5, the J gene TRBJ1-1; 7 bases are shared with TRBD1. CDR3 length: 13 amino acids. Germline CDR1 reads MNHEY; CDR2 reads SVGAGI. J lost 7 bases, V lost 6 bases, and 8 bases had no gene match.

The rearrangement joins TRBV30 to TRBJ1-6; tentative D call: TRBD1 (5 bases). V lost 4 bases to trimming and J lost 11 bases, with 18 bases between them. The CDR3 length is 14 residues. The germline V gene has CDR1 GTSNPN and CDR2 SVGIG (reference sequence). The CDR3 loop reads CAWKTAGGDAPLHF. CDR3 nucleotides: TGTGCCTGGAAAACGGCGGGGGGGGATGCACCCCTCCACTTT.

The V gene is TRBV6-5, the J gene TRBJ1-4; D remains unclear. CDR1 MNHEY and CDR2 SVGAGI come from the germline V gene. V lost 2 bases to trimming and J lost 4 bases, with 8 bases between them. The CDR3 is 14 amino acids. In nucleotides, the CDR3 is TGTGCCAGCAGTTACAGCGAGGATAATGAAAAACTGTTTTTT. Protein product: CASSYSEDNEKLFF.

J is TRBJ2-5 and V is TRBV28; TRBD1 is a possible D gene (6 bases). The germline V and J ends were trimmed by 2 bases and 2 bases, with 9 bases remaining between them. Germline assignment: CDR1 MDHEN and CDR2 SYDVKM. The CDR3 is made up of 14 amino acids. CDR3 residues: CASSLPGTQETQYF. The CDR3 DNA is TGTGCCAGCAGTTTACCCGGGACACAAGAGACCCAGTACTTC.

The chain joins TRBV7-3 to TRBJ2-3; 10 bases agree with TRBD2. The CDR3 extends over 15 amino acids. Germline V gives CDR1 SGHTA, CDR2 FQGTGA. Trimming cost V 3 bases and J 6 bases; bases outside gene matches: 6. The CDR3 protein is CASSFPSGREDTQYF. CDR3 bases: TGTGCCAGCAGCTTCCCAAGCGGGAGGGAGGATACGCAGTATTTT.

J is TRBJ1-2 and V is TRBV19, with 11 nucleotides matching TRBD1. CDR1 is LNHDA, CDR2 SQIVND, per germline (reference sequence). Trimming removed 4 bases from V and 4 bases from J; junction bases left unmatched: 5. CDR3 length: 15 residues. CDR3 sequence (DNA): TGTGCCAGTAGTAGCTGGACAGGGGGCTTCTATGGCTACACCTTC. Translated, it gives CASSSWTGGFYGYTF. Full variable domain (remainder filled in from reference TRBV19 and TRBJ1-2): DGGITQSPKYLFRKEGQNVTLSCEQNLNHDAMYWYRQDPGQGLRLIYYSQIVNDFQKGDIAEGYSVSREKKESFPLTVTSAQKNPTAFYLCASSSWTGGFYGYTFGSGTRLTVV.

The chain employs TRBV19 and TRBJ1-5; D possibly corresponds to TRBD1 (5 bases). CDR1 is LNHDA and CDR2 is SQIVND in the germline V gene (reference sequence). Trimming removed 6 bases from V and 1 base from J, with 10 bases in between. The CDR3 length is 14 residues. CDR3 coding DNA: TGTGCCAGTAGCGACAGTCTAAGCAATCAGCCCCAGCATTTT. Translating gives CASSDSLSNQPQHF.

This clone was picked up one time. V and J are TRBV7-9 and TRBJ1-2; tentative D call: TRBD1 (6 bases). The V end was cut by 6 bases, the J end by 4 bases, with 18 bases between. The V gene's germline CDR1 is SEHNR and CDR2 FQNEAQ (reference sequence). This CDR3 is 15 amino acids long. Written as DNA, the CDR3 is TGTGCCAGCAGTCTTGGACAGCCCCTAACCTATGGCTACACCTTC. Translation gives CASSLGQPLTYGYTF.

This clone was seen once. The chain employs TRBV13 and TRBJ2-1; D remains ambiguous. V shed 3 bases and J shed 12 bases, with 15 bases lying between them. Germline assignment: CDR1 PRHDT and CDR2 FYEKMQ (reference sequence). This CDR3 region has 13 residues. CDR3 nucleotides: TGTGCCAGCAGCTTGTACACCACGCCTGGGCAGTTCTTC. Translating gives CASSLYTTPGQFF.

This sequence joins TRBV5-5 and TRBJ1-1; D possibly corresponds to TRBD1 (6 bases). This CDR3 has 17 amino acids. V lost 0 bases to trimming and J lost 0 bases, with 15 bases between them. Germline lookup yields CDR1 SGHKS and CDR2 YYEKEE (reference sequence). The CDR3 here is CASSLAPGDRVNTEAFF. The CDR3 DNA is TGTGCCAGCAGCTTGGCCCCAGGGGATAGAGTGAACACTGAAGCTTTCTTT.

The rearrangement joins TRBV2 to TRBJ2-7; TRBD2 aligns across 11 bases. This CDR3 has 16 amino acids. CDR1 and CDR2 from the germline V gene are SNHLY and FYNNEI. V was pared by 6 bases and J by 3 bases, with 10 bases of the junction left unmatched. CDR3: CASRHTGLADFYEQYF. The CDR3, as DNA: TGTGCCAGCAGGCATACGGGACTAGCGGATTTCTACGAGCAGTACTTC.

The rearrangement links TRBV25-1 to TRBJ1-2, with 7 bases that match TRBD1. After removal of 4 bases from V and 4 bases from J, the junction contained 3 bases not matched to a gene. The CDR3 consists of 13 residues. From germline, CDR1 is MGHDK and CDR2 SYGVNS. The CDR3 DNA follows: TGTGCCAGCAGTGTACAGGGGATCTATGGCTACACCTTC. Translating gives CASSVQGIYGYTF.

The CDR3 loop reads CASSLGQGLLEQFF. In DNA, the CDR3 is TGTGCCAGCAGCCTGGGACAGGGACTTTTGGAGCAGTTCTTC. The chain recombines TRBV7-6 with TRBJ2-1, with 9 bases fitting TRBD1. The CDR3 extends over 14 amino acids. V was clipped by 5 bases and J by 10 bases; unmatched bases: 9. Germline V gives CDR1 SGHVS, CDR2 FNYEAQ.

The rearrangement uses TRBV28 and TRBJ1-1; 9 nucleotides align to TRBD1. Germline values: CDR1 MDHEN, CDR2 SYDVKM. This CDR3 is 16 amino acids long. With 4 bases clipped from V and 0 bases from J, the junction kept 6 bases outside the gene matches. The CDR3, as DNA: TGTGCCAGCAGTTCACTCCGGGACAGGGTGAACACTGAAGCTTTCTTT. Translating it yields CASSSLRDRVNTEAFF.

This clone appeared a few times. V usage is TRBV5-6 and J usage is TRBJ2-7; unclear D gene. Between the trimmed V and J ends, which lost 2 bases and 2 bases, there was a span of 8 bases. Germline assignment: CDR1 SGHDT and CDR2 YYEEEE. There are 13 residues in the CDR3. The CDR3 loop reads CASSFGQPYEQYF. The CDR3, as DNA: TGTGCCAGCAGCTTTGGGCAGCCCTACGAGCAGTACTTC.